The subject of this entry is one TCR beta chain. The data are from a study of blood T cells in healthy people across ages. A second 7 to 11 cycle PCR used barcoded and J-beta primers. TCRdb used MiXCR to reprocess the 5' RACE reads, holding one entry per CDR3 protein. The data hold 700,000 or so distinct CDR3 sequences, with approximately 40% observed a single time. CDR3 length: 16 residues. Trimming took 5 bases from V and 4 from J; bases not matched to a gene: 14. The germline V gene encodes CDR1 DFQATT and CDR2 SNEGSKA (reference sequence). The sequence came from a man older than 75 in good health. Sample: blood. The rearrangement links TRBV20-1 to TRBJ2-7; 10 bases match TRBD2. This CDR3 is CSARIKAGGPFYEQYF. CDR3 DNA: TGCAGTGCTCGTATTAAAGCGGGAGGGCCTTTTTACGAGCAGTACTTC.